Listed below are T cell receptor beta chains from one sample, sequenced in a study of siplizumab effects on memory and regulatory T cells. Clones were read by immunoSEQ multiplex PCR, and TCRdb kept only the in-frame ones, dropping some. The sample has roughly 100,000 clones, nearly 95% seen once. The material sequenced was Tregs sorted from blood. These receptor sequences come from a human donor in good health. Each CDR3 is given with its conserved first and last residue. A D gene is named only where the DNA matches it firmly. Clone size appears in some rows only: once, few, many, or a class for an expanded clone.

V	length	J	D	size	CDR3	DNA
TRBV11-2	15	TRBJ1-2	-	-	CASSIRSGTPYGYTF	TGTGCCAGCAGCATACGGAGCGGGACCCCCTATGGCTACACCTTC
TRBV19	11	TRBJ2-1	-	once	CASSIMQKQFF	TGTGCCAGTAGTATTATGCAGAAGCAGTTCTTC
TRBV6-1	14	TRBJ1-2	-	-	CASSEVGGIYGYTF	TGTGCCAGCAGTGAAGTGGGGGGAATCTATGGCTACACCTTC
TRBV18	14	TRBJ2-5	TRBD2	-	CASSLRGVQETQYF	TGTGCCAGCTCACTACGGGGGGTCCAAGAGACCCAGTACTTC
TRBV6-1	13	TRBJ2-3	-	-	CASIDRYTDTQYF	TGTGCCAGCATAGACAGGTACACAGATACGCAGTATTTT
TRBV29-1	15	TRBJ1-5	-	-	CSVVTGGGRNQPQHF	TGCAGCGTTGTTACGGGGGGAGGTCGGAATCAGCCCCAGCATTTT
TRBV2	14	TRBJ2-5	-	-	CASSFDGIQETQYF	TGTGCCAGCAGTTTTGACGGAATCCAAGAGACCCAGTACTTC
TRBV9	15	TRBJ2-1	-	once	CATSLDSGPYNEQFF	TGTGCCACTTCTCTGGATAGCGGCCCCTACAATGAGCAGTTCTTC
TRBV30	14	TRBJ1-5	-	-	CAWSVPPNKQPQHF	TGTGCCTGGAGTGTACCCCCAAACAAGCAGCCCCAGCATTTT
TRBV6-5	15	TRBJ1-5	TRBD1	-	CASSPRYRGNQPQHF	TGTGCCAGCAGCCCTAGGTACAGGGGTAATCAGCCCCAGCATTTT
TRBV15	16	TRBJ1-5	-	-	CATSRTAGLRNQPQHF	TGTGCCACCAGCAGAACAGCAGGGTTGCGCAATCAGCCCCAGCATTTT